This TCR beta chain originates from a study of cytomegalovirus exposure and HLA in healthy donors. All donors participated as healthy donors of bone marrow. The PCR contained 60 Vbeta and 13 Jbeta primers. Original handling: Among the unique TCR beta chains that a later analysis counted, around 72 million in all, 10 million to 14 million were shared. The data were produced by immunoSEQ multiplex PCR, yet TCRdb's version contains in-frame clones alone and is incomplete. The V and J calls and the clone size are those of that table, but D and trimming were determined from the DNA. The profile shows 100,000 to 130,000 clones, roughly four fifths of them singletons. As regards this clone: Its antigen is unidentified. One end of the junction fails to match germline, which may point to a read error.

Study-wide results and caveats: Several of the most significant clusters appeared linked to common viral pathogens, based on a later analysis.

Germline values: CDR1 LGHNA, CDR2 YNFKEQ. CDR3 size: 16 residues. The chain joins TRBV4-2 to TRBJ1-3, with D hard to call. The sequencing input was PBMCs. This TCR was recovered from a man younger than 30 in good health and CMV-seronegative. The CDR3 bases are TGTGCCAGCGGCCACGAGACCGACACCTCTGGAAACACCATATATTTT. The encoded protein is CASGHETDTSGNTIYF.